This is a list of T cell receptor beta chains from one sample in a study of T cells in Graves' hyperthyroidism and ophthalmopathy. TCRdb re-called the multiplex PCR reads with MiXCR, one entry per CDR3 protein. The data hold under 750,000 distinct CDR3 sequences, with under 20% observed a single time. The sequenced sample consisted of blood. These receptor sequences come from a woman in her 50s with Graves' hyperthyroidism that later progressed to Graves' ophthalmopathy. Both conserved end residues are part of each CDR3. The D gene is left open where the match is weak. Expanded clones are given a class, and other clones once, few, many or no size at all.

v_gene	j_gene	d_gene	abundance	CDR3aa	CDR3nt
TRBV2	TRBJ2-2	.	many	CASSDAGANTGELFF	TGTGCCAGCAGTGACGCCGGAGCGAACACCGGGGAGCTGTTTTTT
TRBV6-1	TRBJ2-1	.	many	CAISVPGETYNEQFF	TGTGCCATCTCAGTCCCAGGGGAAACCTACAATGAGCAGTTCTTC
TRBV12-3/TRBV12-4	TRBJ1-1	TRBD1	many	CASSPKTGRTEAFF	TGTGCCAGCAGTCCCAAGACAGGGAGGACTGAAGCTTTCTTT
TRBV5-1	TRBJ1-2	.	many	CASSLDRDRYGYTF	TGCGCCAGCAGCCTCGACCGTGATCGGTATGGCTACACCTTC
TRBV28	TRBJ2-7	.	many	CASSLTAYYEQYF	TGTGCCAGCAGTTTAACGGCCTATTACGAGCAGTACTTC
TRBV6-1	TRBJ2-5	TRBD1	.	CASSAQGAPAETQYF	TGTGCCAGCAGTGCCCAGGGGGCTCCGGCGGAGACCCAGTACTTC
TRBV12-3/TRBV12-4	TRBJ2-7	TRBD1	many	CASSLLDRTGIFCEQYF	TGTGCCAGCAGTTTGTTGGATCGGACAGGGATTTTTTGCGAGCAGTACTTC
TRBV7-2	TRBJ2-7	TRBD1	few	CASSPRAGGIYEQYF	TGTGCCAGCAGCCCGCGGGCAGGGGGCATCTACGAGCAGTACTTC
TRBV11-2	TRBJ1-5	.	many	CASSIGGRDNQPQHF	TGTGCCAGCAGCATCGGAGGCAGGGACAATCAGCCCCAGCATTTT
TRBV11-2	TRBJ2-6	.	many	CASSPTGANVLTF	TGTGCCAGCAGCCCTACTGGGGCCAACGTCCTGACTTTC
TRBV7-3	TRBJ2-2	.	few	CASTNRQDTGGLFF	TGTGCCAGCACCAACAGACAGGACACCGGGGGGCTGTTTTTT
TRBV9	TRBJ2-2	TRBD2	few	CASSVGLAGTGELFF	TGTGCCAGCAGCGTGGGACTAGCGGGGACCGGGGAGCTGTTTTTT
TRBV29-1	TRBJ2-5	TRBD1	few	CSVGSGDRGLQETQYF	TGCAGCGTTGGGTCAGGGGACAGGGGGCTTCAAGAGACCCAGTACTTC
TRBV3-1	TRBJ1-1	TRBD1	.	CASSQIRGQGASMTEAFF	TGTGCCAGCAGCCAAATAAGAGGACAGGGGGCTTCGATGACTGAAGCTTTCTTT
TRBV3-1	TRBJ2-7	.	.	CASSPRTNIYYEQYF	TGTGCCAGCAGCCCTCGGACCAACATTTACTACGAGCAGTACTTC
TRBV19	TRBJ1-2	.	.	CASTSADRIGYGYTF	TGTGCCAGTACCTCCGCCGACAGGATTGGATATGGCTACACCTTC
TRBV3-1	TRBJ2-3	TRBD1	few	CASSQAGGEADTQYF	TGTGCCAGCAGCCAAGCAGGGGGCGAGGCAGATACGCAGTATTTT
TRBV10-3	TRBJ2-1	.	many	CAIRGVLADNEQFF	TGTGCCATCAGAGGGGTGTTGGCGGACAATGAGCAGTTCTTC
TRBV5-1	TRBJ1-1	.	many	CASSAGDVNTEAFF	TGCGCCAGCAGCGCGGGGGACGTGAACACTGAAGCTTTCTTT
TRBV20-1	TRBJ1-1	TRBD1	many	CSARAPTGVMNTEAFF	TGCAGTGCTAGAGCTCCGACAGGGGTCATGAACACTGAAGCTTTCTTT
TRBV7-7	TRBJ2-3	TRBD2	.	CASSFGSGGPTDTQYF	TGTGCTAGCAGCTTCGGTAGCGGGGGCCCCACAGATACACAGTATTTT
TRBV11-3	TRBJ2-2	.	many	CASSRDRDTGELFF	TGTGCCAGCAGCCGGGACCGAGACACCGGGGAGCTGTTTTTT
TRBV27	TRBJ2-7	TRBD1	many	CASSSRDRGLYEQYF	TGTGCCAGCAGTTCCCGGGACAGGGGTTTATACGAGCAGTACTTC
TRBV3-1	TRBJ2-3	.	.	CASSREVGYSTDTQYF	TGTGCCAGCAGCCGAGAAGTAGGGTACTCCACAGATACGCAGTATTTT
TRBV7-9	TRBJ2-7	TRBD2	.	CASTPATSVGSYEQYF	TGTGCCAGCACCCCCGCGACTAGCGTGGGTTCCTACGAGCAGTACTTC
TRBV5-1	TRBJ2-4	.	.	CASSFNEDIQYF	TGCGCCAGCAGCTTTAATGAGGACATTCAGTACTTC
TRBV11-2	TRBJ1-6	TRBD1	.	CASSPPMGQVAKGSPLHF	TGTGCCAGCAGTCCCCCGATGGGACAGGTGGCCAAAGGGTCACCCCTCCACTTT
TRBV19	TRBJ1-1	.	few	CASNNVGTEAFF	TGTGCCAGCAACAACGTTGGGACTGAAGCTTTCTTT
TRBV12-3/TRBV12-4	TRBJ1-1	.	many	CASTPSGANTEAFF	TGTGCCAGCACCCCGTCGGGGGCGAACACTGAAGCTTTCTTT
TRBV6-6	TRBJ1-2	.	many	CASSYSSRGYGYTF	TGTGCCAGCAGTTACTCGTCCAGGGGCTATGGCTACACCTTC
TRBV7-3	TRBJ1-2	.	few	CASSPTGLDYGYTF	TGTGCCAGCAGCCCTACAGGGTTGGACTATGGCTACACCTTC
TRBV19	TRBJ1-1	.	.	CASSIDPGYNTEAFF	TGTGCCAGTAGTATAGATCCGGGTTATAACACTGAAGCTTTCTTT
TRBV10-3	TRBJ2-5	.	few	CAISDSRTVRQETQYF	TGTGCCATCAGTGACTCTCGGACAGTCCGCCAAGAGACCCAGTACTTC
TRBV15	TRBJ2-7	.	.	CATSPWGQWGSYEQYF	TGTGCCACCAGCCCCTGGGGTCAGTGGGGCTCCTACGAGCAGTACTTC
TRBV18	TRBJ2-5	.	.	CASSRIDGQETQCF	TGTGCCAGCTCCCGAATCGACGGCCAAGAGACCCAGTGCTTC
TRBV10-2	TRBJ1-4	TRBD1	.	CASSTTGGGEKLFF	TGCGCCAGCAGTACGACAGGGGGAGGTGAAAAACTGTTTTTT
TRBV30	TRBJ1-3	.	.	CAGTYTNHGNTIYF	TGTGCCGGGACCTACACCAACCATGGAAACACCATATATTTT
TRBV12-3/TRBV12-4	TRBJ1-2	.	many	CASSRDIGGYTF	TGTGCCAGCAGCAGGGACATTGGAGGCTACACCTTC
TRBV5-1	TRBJ2-2	.	many	CASSLDGPNTGELFF	TGCGCCAGCAGCTTGGACGGGCCGAACACCGGGGAGCTGTTTTTT
TRBV11-2	TRBJ1-5	.	many	CASSPGPGQPQHF	TGTGCCAGCAGCCCGGGACCCGGGCAGCCCCAGCATTTT
TRBV18	TRBJ1-5	TRBD1	few	CASSLGTGGTRQPQHF	TGTGCCAGCTCACTGGGGACAGGGGGCACAAGACAGCCCCAGCATTTT
TRBV10-2	TRBJ2-2	TRBD2	few	CASSELPTSGGRTGELFF	TGCGCCAGCAGTGAACTCCCGACTAGCGGGGGACGGACCGGGGAGCTGTTTTTT
TRBV30	TRBJ2-1	.	few	CAWSGGRRGGNEQFF	TGTGCCTGGAGTGGCGGACGCAGGGGTGGGAATGAGCAGTTCTTC
TRBV19	TRBJ1-1	.	.	CASSIRQASAEAFF	TGTGCCAGTAGTATAAGGCAGGCCAGCGCTGAAGCTTTCTTT
TRBV11-2	TRBJ2-5	TRBD2	many	CASSLELAGVQETQYF	TGTGCCAGCAGCTTAGAACTAGCGGGGGTACAAGAGACCCAGTACTTC
TRBV20-1	TRBJ2-7	.	many	CSAGDNSIKEQYF	TGCAGTGCAGGGGACAATTCAATCAAAGAGCAGTACTTC
TRBV15	TRBJ1-2	.	.	CATSRDPRFGYTF	TGTGCCACCAGCAGAGATCCGAGGTTTGGCTACACCTTC
TRBV7-6	TRBJ1-6	.	few	CASSLVADSYNSPLHF	TGTGCCAGCAGCTTAGTGGCAGACTCCTATAATTCACCCCTCCACTTT
TRBV7-9	TRBJ1-1	.	few	CASSPPSWDTEAFF	TGTGCCAGCAGCCCGCCTTCTTGGGACACTGAAGCTTTCTTT
TRBV19	TRBJ1-6	.	few	CASSIEGVRNSPLHF	TGTGCCAGTAGTATAGAGGGGGTGAGGAATTCACCCCTCCACTTT
TRBV2	TRBJ2-3	.	few	CVKGGITDTQYF	TGTGTAAAGGGGGGAATTACAGATACGCAGTATTTT
TRBV7-6	TRBJ1-5	TRBD1	few	CASSGTGGYSNQPQHF	TGTGCCAGCAGCGGGACAGGGGGGTATAGCAATCAGCCCCAGCATTTT
TRBV20-1	TRBJ2-5	TRBD2	many	CSARDRTSGQETQYF	TGCAGTGCTAGAGATAGAACTAGCGGACAAGAGACCCAGTACTTC
TRBV15	TRBJ1-5	.	few	CATGEGFQPQHF	TGTGCCACCGGAGAGGGATTTCAGCCCCAGCATTTT
TRBV6-5	TRBJ2-5	.	.	CASSYSPGRAETQYF	TGTGCCAGCAGTTACTCCCCTGGAAGGGCAGAGACCCAGTACTTC